The subject of this entry is one T cell receptor beta chain. Antigen specificity is unknown. Sequenced by immunoSEQ multiplex PCR; TCRdb stores in-frame clones only, minus some. This table has tens of thousands of clones, around 88% appearing once. These data belong to a study of T cell responses to AZD1222 COVID-19 vaccine. Study observations and caveats: Regions left unmutated in variants are reportedly the target of nearly half of spike-specific TCRs.

With 4 bases removed from V and 3 bases from J, the gap between germline ends came to 6 bases. Germline CDR1 and CDR2: LGHDT and YNNKEL (reference sequence). CDR3 length: 12 amino acids. The sequence was obtained from an adult in good health. The chain joins TRBV3-1 (or the pseudogene TRBV3-2) to TRBJ1-2; no clear D gene. The sequencing used peripheral blood, collected on day 0 of AZD1222 vaccination. The CDR3 DNA follows: TGTGCCAGCAGCCTCCAGGACTATGGCTACACCTTC. Translated, it gives CASSLQDYGYTF.